This TCR beta chain was obtained from a study of blood T cell repertoires in COVID-19. Across the whole study: From the United States, Italy and Spain came samples of acute and convalescent COVID-19. From T cells, B-cell-depleted T cells, or PBMCs came the material, which was cDNA or gDNA.

Germline V lookup: CDR1 MNHEY, CDR2 SVGAGI. The CDR3 sequence is 13 residues long. V was shortened by 11 bases and J by 7 bases, with 18 bases between the two germline ends. As processed by the authors: Reference gene primer amplification yielded estimated nucleated cell counts. Profiled with immunoSEQ multiplex PCR; TCRdb holds only in-frame clones, not every one. V, J and clone size are taken as reported in that table, and D and trimming were inferred from the DNA itself. Of around 180,000 clones listed, approximately 88% are singletons. The source is a woman in her thirties with acute or convalescent COVID-19. The chain is built from TRBV6-5 and TRBJ1-3, with a tentative D call TRBD1 (6 bases). The sequencing input was peripheral blood. This CDR3 is CAGSQGSPNTIYF. In nucleotides, the CDR3 is TGTGCCGGCTCCCAGGGGTCTCCGAACACCATATATTTT.